This T cell receptor beta chain was captured in a study of T cell responses to AZD1222 COVID-19 vaccine. Study conclusions and caveats: Baseline serostatus was positive in only six AZD1222 recipients.

The table came from immunoSEQ multiplex PCR; TCRdb's copy has only in-frame clones and leaves some out. This sample has 45,000 or so clones, with around 91% found just once. As regards this clone: Its target is not known.

The starting material was peripheral blood, obtained 28 days after the second AZD1222 dose. The sequence was collected from an adult who received the AZD1222 COVID-19 vaccine.

The CDR3 loop is CASSIVGGPETQYF. The DNA for the CDR3 is TGTGCCAGTAGTATCGTCGGGGGCCCGGAGACCCAGTACTTC. The rearrangement joins TRBV19 to TRBJ2-5; tentatively, D is TRBD1 or TRBD2 (6 bases each). V was trimmed by 3 bases and J by 5 bases, leaving 13 bases between them. The CDR3 has 14 residues. Germline V gives CDR1 LNHDA, CDR2 SQIVND (reference sequence).